These 31 T cell receptor beta chains originate from one sample sequenced in a study of blood T cells in healthy people across ages. A second PCR of 7 to 11 cycles used a sample-barcoded 5' primer and a J-beta primer mix. Using its own MiXCR run on the 5' RACE reads, TCRdb lists one record per CDR3 protein. In the table there are about 1.1 million distinct CDR3 sequences, less than 45% of which are singletons. Input material: blood. The origin of the receptors is a man younger than 30 in good health.

CDR3 sequence (DNA): TGCAGTGCTGGGACGACTAGCGGGGCCAATGAGCAGTACTTC. It yields the protein CSAGTTSGANEQYF. The chain carries TRBV20-1 and TRBJ2-5; TRBD2 matches 11 bases. The ends lost 5 bases at V and 11 bases at J; junction bases unmatched: 13. The germline V gene has CDR1 DFQATT and CDR2 SNEGSKA (reference sequence). The CDR3 extends over 14 amino acids.

This sequence joins TRBV20-1 and TRBJ1-4; D not certain. CDR1 and CDR2 from the germline V gene are DFQATT and SNEGSKA (reference sequence). The CDR3 consists of 12 residues. CDR3 coding DNA: TGCCTGGGGAGGGCAGTTGAGGGAAAACTGTTTTTT. Protein product: CLGRAVEGKLFF.

This clonotype has more than one count but fewer than ten. This chain connects TRBV20-1 to TRBJ2-6, with 7 bases identical to TRBD1. Germline CDR1 is DFQATT and CDR2 is SNEGSKA (reference sequence). CDR3 size: 17 residues. J lost 0 bases, V lost 0 bases, and 5 bases had no gene match. The CDR3 DNA reads as TGCAGTGCTAGAGATAGGGGACAGAGCTCTGGGGCCAACGTCCTGACTTTC. This sequence encodes CSARDRGQSSGANVLTF.

This clonotype was detected only a few times. The J gene is TRBJ1-6, the V gene TRBV12-3 or TRBV12-4; unclear D gene. CDR3 length: 12 amino acids. Trimming cost V 4 bases and J 8 bases, with 6 bases left between them. In DNA, the CDR3 is TGTGCCAGCAGTTATATGGATTCACCCCTCCACTTT. Residues: CASSYMDSPLHF.

V and J are TRBV7-9 and TRBJ1-2; TRBD1 matches at 10 bases. This CDR3 has 13 amino acids. J was trimmed by 5 bases and V by 6 bases; bases with no gene match: 3. Germline loops: CDR1 SEHNR, CDR2 FQNEAQ (reference sequence). The CDR3 sequence is CASRLGQGYGYTF. The CDR3 DNA follows: TGTGCCAGCAGGTTGGGACAGGGGTATGGCTACACCTTC.

This clonotype was found many times. The J gene is TRBJ2-3, the V gene TRBV4-1; D possibly matches TRBD1 or TRBD2 (5 bases each). This CDR3 spans 15 amino acids. CDR1 and CDR2 (germline): MGHRA, YSYEKL. Deletions cut 2 bases from V and 0 bases from J, with 9 bases between. The CDR3 loop is CASSQQGPSTDTQYF. The CDR3 nucleotides are TGCGCCAGCAGCCAACAGGGACCGAGCACAGATACGCAGTATTTT.

This clonotype came up many times. The chain recombines TRBV5-1 with TRBJ1-2, with D maybe TRBD1 (6 bases). Germline V gives CDR1 SGHRS, CDR2 YFSETQ. CDR3 size: 14 residues. Trimming left V 2 bases short and J 6 bases short, with 14 bases between. CDR3 region: CASSLEQGRNGYTF. The CDR3 DNA is TGCGCCAGCAGCTTAGAACAGGGAAGGAATGGCTACACCTTC.

The chain has TRBV7-2 and TRBJ2-4; D is perhaps TRBD1 or TRBD2 (6 bases each). Germline CDR1 and CDR2: SGHTA and FQGNSA. The V end lost 1 base, the J end lost 13 bases, and 14 bases lay between the germline ends. The CDR3 is made up of 13 amino acids. The CDR3 DNA reads as TGTGCCAGCAGCTTAGTTCCGGGGGCAACGCAGTACTTC. It yields the protein CASSLVPGATQYF.

The V gene is TRBV2, the J gene TRBJ1-2; D gene ambiguous. The germline V gene encodes CDR1 SNHLY and CDR2 FYNNEI. V was clipped by 7 bases and J by 0 bases, with 9 bases between them. The CDR3 sequence is 13 residues long. DNA for the CDR3: TGTGCCAGCAAAGTAGGAGCTAACTATGGCTACACCTTC. Protein product: CASKVGANYGYTF.

The V gene is TRBV18, the J gene TRBJ1-1; tentatively, D is TRBD1 (5 bases). The CDR3 totals 15 residues. V was clipped by 6 bases and J by 4 bases, with 18 bases between them. Germline V CDR1 and CDR2: KGHSH, LQKENI. CDR3 in amino acids: CASSHPREEGTEAFF. The CDR3 nucleotides read TGTGCCAGCTCCCACCCCAGGGAGGAAGGCACTGAAGCTTTCTTT.

This clonotype was detected a few times. The chain links TRBV4-3 to TRBJ1-2; 7 bases line up with TRBD1. Germline V gene sequence: CDR1 LGHNA, CDR2 YSLEER. The CDR3 loop spans 15 amino acids. J gave up 5 bases and V 3 bases, and 9 bases lay outside the gene matches. The CDR3 nucleotides read TGCGCCAGCAGCCACGTGACAGGGAGAAATTATGGCTACACCTTC. Translating gives CASSHVTGRNYGYTF.

The sample holds one count of this clonotype. No conserved phenylalanine or tryptophan ends this CDR3, so it is likely a read error. The V call is TRBV5-4, the J call TRBJ2-4, with TRBD1 as a possible D gene (6 bases). The DNA matches TRBJ2-5 better at its end, which makes the J call doubtful. The CDR3 totals 13 residues. Germline CDR1 is SGHNT and CDR2 is YYREEE (reference sequence). The CDR3 region has the DNA TGTGCCAGCAGCGAGGACAGCCAAGAGACCCAGTACCTC. It encodes CASSEDSQETQYL.

This clonotype has more than one count but fewer than ten. Possible read error: a much larger clone is one base away. V gene TRBV12-3 or TRBV12-4 combines with J gene TRBJ2-4; D tentatively fits TRBD1 or TRBD2 (5 bases each). The ends were cut back, 4 bases at V and 13 bases at J, with 17 bases in the middle. The CDR3 spans 13 residues. The CDR3 nucleotides are TGTGCCAGCAGTTCCCCATGGTCCGGGGCCCAGTACTTC. Translated: CASSSPWSGAQYF.

The chain uses TRBV12-3 or TRBV12-4 and TRBJ2-1, with D perhaps given as TRBD1 or TRBD2 (5 bases each). Judging by the DNA end, TRBJ2-7 fits better; the J call may be wrong. The CDR3 loop spans 17 amino acids. CDR3 protein: CASISRGATSSYNEQYF. CDR3 bases: TGTGCCAGCATCTCCAGAGGGGCAACGAGCTCCTACAATGAGCAGTACTTC.

The table lists this clonotype with a few counts. The CDR3: CSARQRTDTQYF. DNA of the CDR3: TGCAGTGCTAGACAGCGCACAGATACGCAGTATTTT. The genes are TRBV20-1 and TRBJ2-3; D uncertain. CDR1 is DFQATT, CDR2 SNEGSKA, per germline (reference sequence). The germline V and J ends were trimmed by 2 bases and 1 base, with 4 bases remaining between them. CDR3 length: 12 residues.

Comments on this clonotype: The junction and the germline gene differ at one end; a read error may be behind it. The CDR3 spells CAGSVLYGYTF. Written as DNA, the CDR3 is TGTGCCGGGAGTGTACTCTATGGCTACACCTTC. The rearrangement uses TRBV30 and TRBJ1-2, with D unclear. The germline CDR1 and CDR2 sequences are GTSNPN and SVGIG (reference sequence). The CDR3 runs to 11 residues.

This clonotype was observed a few times. The CDR3 DNA is TGCAGCGTTGGAGGGGAGGTGGTTGGCTACACCTTC. This encodes CSVGGEVVGYTF. The chain joins TRBV29-1 to TRBJ1-2; D might be TRBD1 (5 bases). This CDR3 is 12 amino acids long. Trimming took off 4 bases at V and 7 bases at J, with 13 bases between the two ends. CDR1 and CDR2 (germline): SQVTM, ANQGSEA.

This chain uses TRBV27 with TRBJ2-3; D is undetermined. The V end lost 0 bases, the J end lost 1 base, and 8 bases lay between the germline ends. Germline assignment: CDR1 MNHEY and CDR2 SMNVEV (reference sequence). CDR3 length equals 15 residues. DNA for the CDR3: TGTGCCAGCAGTTTATCGAATTTTGGCACAGATACGCAGTATTTT. This translates into CASSLSNFGTDTQYF.

This chain links TRBV5-4 with TRBJ2-7; the D gene could be TRBD1 or TRBD2 (5 bases each). The CDR3 runs 16 residues. Germline V gives CDR1 SGHNT, CDR2 YYREEE (reference sequence). Trimming took 4 bases from V and 4 from J, leaving 21 bases between them. DNA of the CDR3: TGTGCCAGCAGCGAAAGGCAGGGAGTTCGGTATTACGAGCAGTACTTC. Translated, it gives CASSERQGVRYYEQYF.

This clonotype was counted at least ten times. V is TRBV5-1 and J is TRBJ2-1, with D possibly TRBD1 on 5 matching bases. This CDR3 comprises 12 residues. Trimming removed 2 bases at V and 8 bases at J, with 8 bases between. The germline gives CDR1 SGHRS, CDR2 YFSETQ. The CDR3 DNA reads TGCGCCAGCAGCTTAGGGGTGGATGAGCAGTTCTTC. This translates into CASSLGVDEQFF. Complete variable domain (other parts from reference TRBV5-1 and TRBJ2-1): KAGVTQTPRYLIKTRGQQVTLSCSPISGHRSVSWYQQTPGQGLQFLFEYFSETQRNKGNFPGRFSGRQFSNSRSEMNVSTLELGDSALYLCASSLGVDEQFFGPGTRLTVL.

The chain carries TRBV24-1 and TRBJ2-3; 8 nucleotides match TRBD1. Germline CDR1 KGHDR, CDR2 SFDVKD. The CDR3 covers 15 residues. V was clipped by 4 bases and J by 3 bases; unmatched bases: 5. The CDR3 spells CATSDRGRDTDTQYF. In nucleotides, the CDR3 is TGTGCCACCAGTGACAGGGGGCGGGATACAGATACGCAGTATTTT.

About this clonotype itself: One end of the junction varies from germline; a read error may be responsible. The chain recombines TRBV29-1 with TRBJ2-5; 7 bases map to TRBD1. This CDR3 has 16 residues. Per the germline V gene, CDR1 is SQVTM and CDR2 is ANQGSEA. CDR3 DNA sequence: TGCGGCGTTGAAGATCGGTACAGGGGTAGTTCCGATGAGCAGTACTTC. The encoded protein is CGVEDRYRGSSDEQYF.

This clonotype was seen a few times. The gene calls are TRBV7-9 and TRBJ2-5; TRBD1 aligns across 9 bases. CDR3 size: 14 residues. Germline-derived CDR1 and CDR2 are SEHNR and FQNEAQ (reference sequence). V lost 7 bases to trimming and J lost 11 bases; unmatched junction nucleotides: 14. The CDR3 DNA sequence: TGTGCCAGCAACCCCGGGACAGGGTCCAGGGAGCAGTACTTC. It translates to CASNPGTGSREQYF.

The chain uses TRBV6-6 and TRBJ2-5; D may correspond to TRBD1 or TRBD2 (5 bases each). Germline values: CDR1 MNHNY, CDR2 SVGAGI (reference sequence). V was pared by 5 bases and J by 4 bases, with 14 bases between. The CDR3 has 14 residues. CDR3 nucleotide sequence: TGTGCCAGCAGTAAACGGGTTGGGGGAGAGACCCAGTACTTC. It specifies CASSKRVGGETQYF.

This rearrangement joins TRBV20-1 to TRBJ1-1; D may be TRBD1 (6 bases). The CDR3 spans 13 residues. Deletions cut 5 bases from V and 1 base from J, with 11 bases between. CDR1 and CDR2 (germline): DFQATT, SNEGSKA (reference sequence). The CDR3 nucleotides are TGCAGTGCTGATGACAGGCGGAACACTGAAGCTTTCTTT. This translates into CSADDRRNTEAFF.

This clonotype was seen a single time. V and J are TRBV7-9 and TRBJ2-2; a possible D gene is TRBD2 (6 bases). This CDR3 comprises 17 residues. CDR1 and CDR2 from the germline V gene are SEHNR and FQNEAQ (reference sequence). Trimming pared 3 bases from V and 4 bases from J, leaving 18 bases between. The CDR3: CASSFSAGSLTTGELFF. The CDR3 DNA is TGTGCCAGCAGCTTTTCGGCCGGGAGTCTGACCACCGGGGAGCTGTTTTTT.

This clonotype has just a few counts. The V gene is TRBV12-3 or TRBV12-4, the J gene TRBJ1-2, with D possibly matching TRBD1 (5 bases). V was pared by 5 bases and J by 0 bases, with 13 bases between. The CDR3 has 15 amino acids. For the CDR3, the DNA is TGTGCCAGCAGTCTCGACAGAGAGACTAACTATGGCTACACCTTC. This translates into CASSLDRETNYGYTF.

This chain connects TRBV5-1 to TRBJ1-3, with D tentatively TRBD1 (5 bases). CDR1 and CDR2 from the germline V gene are SGHRS and YFSETQ. The CDR3 is made up of 16 amino acids. V was cut by 2 bases and J by 2 bases, with 14 bases left in between. The CDR3 DNA reads as TGCGCCAGCAGCTTTGGGACCAGCCGCCCTGGAAACACCATATATTTT. Amino acid sequence: CASSFGTSRPGNTIYF.

The genes are TRBV6-5 and TRBJ1-4, with D tentatively TRBD1 (5 bases). This CDR3 contains 14 residues. CDR1 is MNHEY and CDR2 is SVGAGI in the germline V gene. V lost 2 bases to trimming and J lost 8 bases, with 12 bases between them. The CDR3, as DNA: TGTGCCAGCAGTTACAGGGGAATCAGGGAAAAACTGTTTTTT. It codes for CASSYRGIREKLFF.

There are a few counts of this clonotype. The rearrangement uses TRBV29-1 and TRBJ1-5; D perhaps matches TRBD1 (5 bases). V shed 2 bases and J shed 0 bases, with 14 bases lying between them. This CDR3 region has 16 residues. CDR1 is SQVTM, CDR2 ANQGSEA, per germline. DNA for the CDR3: TGCAGCGTTGAATGCGCAGGGCCCTATAGCAATCAGCCCCAGCATTTT. Translation gives CSVECAGPYSNQPQHF.

The CDR3 DNA is TGCAGCGTCTCAGACAGGGGAGGGCGGAACGAGCAGTACTTC. Its protein product is CSVSDRGGRNEQYF. V usage is TRBV29-1 and J usage is TRBJ2-1; weak D call: TRBD1 (8 bases). TRBJ2-7 matches the DNA end more closely, so the J call is doubtful. Germline CDR1 and CDR2: SQVTM and ANQGSEA. The CDR3 is 14 amino acids.